Shown below are 13 T cell receptor beta chains from a single sample sequenced in a study of blood T cell repertoires in COVID-19. The assay was immunoSEQ multiplex PCR, and TCRdb's table has in-frame clones only and misses some. The repertoire has about 120,000 clones, about 74% of them found once; the top ten carry over 6.5%. The sample was peripheral blood. These TCRs come from a human donor in a cohort sampled during active COVID-19.

This clone was seen a single time. The V and J genes are TRBV2 and TRBJ1-5; 10 bases align to TRBD1. V shed 7 bases, J shed 7 bases, and the junction held 7 bases outside the gene matches. CDR3 length equals 14 residues. From germline, CDR1 is SNHLY and CDR2 FYNNEI. This CDR3 reads CASTTTGGGQPQHF. CDR3 DNA: TGTGCCAGCACAACGACAGGGGGCGGGCAGCCCCAGCATTTT.

This chain connects TRBV19 to TRBJ1-5; TRBD1 aligns across 9 bases. Trimming removed 1 base from V and 9 bases from J; junction bases left unmatched: 7. The CDR3 runs to 15 residues. Germline lookup yields CDR1 LNHDA and CDR2 SQIVND (reference sequence). DNA of the CDR3: TGTGCCAGTAGTATAGGGACGGGACAGGGAGGGCCCCAGCATTTT. It encodes CASSIGTGQGGPQHF. Together with reference TRBV19 and TRBJ1-5, the CDR3 gives the full variable domain: DGGITQSPKYLFRKEGQNVTLSCEQNLNHDAMYWYRQDPGQGLRLIYYSQIVNDFQKGDIAEGYSVSREKKESFPLTVTSAQKNPTAFYLCASSIGTGQGGPQHFGDGTRLSIL.

This clone was detected a few times. This rearrangement joins TRBV11-2 to TRBJ2-7; 10 bases are a match to TRBD2. The germline CDR1 and CDR2 sequences are SGHAT and FQNNGV. The CDR3 length is 14 residues. V lost 6 bases to trimming and J lost 7 bases; unmatched junction nucleotides: 9. DNA for the CDR3: TGTGCCAGCAGACACGGACTAGCGGAATGGGAGCAGTACTTC. This gives the protein CASRHGLAEWEQYF.

This clone was seen only a few times. This rearrangement joins TRBV27 to TRBJ1-1; 7 nucleotides align to TRBD1. Germline lookup yields CDR1 MNHEY and CDR2 SMNVEV (reference sequence). Germline trimming cut 3 bases from V and 4 bases from J; bases unmatched to any gene: 5. CDR3 size: 14 residues. CDR3 DNA: TGTGCCAGCAGTTTCAAGGGGGCTGGCACTGAAGCTTTCTTT. Encoded protein: CASSFKGAGTEAFF.

This clone was counted between two and nine times. The CDR3 protein is CASSPAGAPETFF. CDR3 in DNA: TGTGCCAGCAGTCCCGCAGGGGCACCCGAGACTTTCTTT. This chain joins TRBV12-3 or TRBV12-4 and TRBJ1-1; possible D gene TRBD1, 6 bases. Trimming stripped 5 bases from V and 12 bases from J, with 19 bases between. The CDR3 loop spans 13 amino acids.

This chain joins TRBV18 and TRBJ2-6; 11 bases align to TRBD1. The CDR3 is 17 residues long. V shed 5 bases, J shed 2 bases, and the junction held 5 bases outside the gene matches. CDR1 and CDR2 (germline): KGHSH, LQKENI. The CDR3 sequence: CASSAGTGGTGANVLTF. The CDR3 DNA follows: TGTGCCAGCTCAGCCGGGACAGGGGGGACTGGGGCCAACGTCCTGACTTTC.

This clone was counted between two and nine times. The rearrangement joins TRBV27 to TRBJ1-5; tentative D call: TRBD1 (5 bases). Germline loops: CDR1 MNHEY, CDR2 SMNVEV (reference sequence). Deletions cut 0 bases from V and 4 bases from J, with 10 bases between. The CDR3 is made up of 15 amino acids. CDR3 in DNA: TGTGCCAGCAGTTTATCTGGGGGGGGTAATCAGCCCCAGCATTTT. It yields the protein CASSLSGGGNQPQHF.

The chain joins TRBV5-1 to TRBJ2-7, with TRBD1 matching over 8 bases. The CDR3 spans 16 residues. Germline assignment: CDR1 SGHRS and CDR2 YFSETQ. J was trimmed by 1 base and V by 0 bases; bases with no gene match: 6. The CDR3 spells CASSLAVQGASYEQYF. Here the CDR3 DNA reads TGCGCCAGCAGCTTGGCGGTGCAGGGGGCTTCCTACGAGCAGTACTTC.

There are a few counts of this clone. V is TRBV11-2 and J is TRBJ2-7; weak D call: TRBD2 (5 bases). V dropped 4 bases and J dropped 5 bases, with 12 bases sitting between them. This CDR3 comprises 13 residues. From germline, CDR1 is SGHAT and CDR2 FQNNGV. As DNA, the CDR3 is TGTGCCAGCAGCTACGGAGGCACCCACGAGCAGTACTTC. Protein: CASSYGGTHEQYF. The variable domain in full, with the rest retrieved from reference TRBV11-2 and TRBJ2-7, is EAGVAQSPRYKIIEKRQSVAFWCNPISGHATLYWYQQILGQGPKLLIQFQNNGVVDDSQLPKDRFSAERLKGVDSTLKIQPAKLEDSAVYLCASSYGGTHEQYFGPGTRLTVT.

Only a few counts were recorded for this clone. CDR3 sequence: CASSEGQGLNQPQHF. Written as DNA, the CDR3 is TGTGCCAGCAGTGAAGGGCAGGGACTCAATCAGCCCCAGCATTTT. The chain links TRBV6-1 to TRBJ1-5; tentatively, D is TRBD1 (5 bases). CDR1 MNHNS and CDR2 SASEGT come from the germline V gene. Trimming removed 1 base at V and 3 bases at J, with 10 bases between. The CDR3 covers 15 residues.

This clone showed up just once. This chain joins TRBV7-6 and TRBJ2-7; 11 nucleotides line up with TRBD1. CDR3 length: 17 amino acids. After removal of 1 base from V and 1 base from J, the junction contained 6 bases not matched to a gene. Germline CDR1 is SGHVS and CDR2 is FNYEAQ. The CDR3 spells CASSLVGQGAASYEQYF. The CDR3 DNA follows: TGTGCCAGCAGCTTAGTAGGACAGGGGGCTGCTTCCTACGAGCAGTACTTC.

The CDR3 sequence: CATSDGTSAFGDEQFF. CDR3 nucleotide sequence: TGTGCCACCAGTGATGGGACTTCGGCCTTCGGGGATGAGCAGTTCTTC. The V gene is TRBV24-1, the J gene TRBJ2-1; a weak D match, TRBD2 (6 bases). V dropped 3 bases and J dropped 8 bases, with 19 bases sitting between them. The CDR3 extends over 16 amino acids. In germline, CDR1 is KGHDR, CDR2 SFDVKD.

The chain couples TRBV2 to TRBJ2-7; D remains unclear. The CDR3 contains 11 residues. Germline V lookup: CDR1 SNHLY, CDR2 FYNNEI. Trimming pared 4 bases from V and 5 bases from J, leaving 6 bases between. DNA for the CDR3: TGTGCCAGCAGTGTTCTAAACGAGCAGTACTTC. Translated, it gives CASSVLNEQYF.